The rows below give T cell receptor beta chains drawn from one sample of a study of blood T cell repertoires in COVID-19. Produced via immunoSEQ multiplex PCR; TCRdb's table is partial and in-frame only. In the table there are about 350,000 clones, about nine tenths of which are singletons. Sequenced sample: PBMCs or T cells enriched from blood (not recorded which). The receptors originated from a woman in her thirties who had been exposed to COVID-19. The CDR3 runs from the conserved cysteine through the conserved F or W. A D gene is named only where the DNA matches it firmly. The listing skips clone size in some rows; elsewhere it reads once, few, many or a size class.

V gene: TRBV29-1
D gene: NA
clone size: NA
CDR3 length: 14
J gene: TRBJ1-1
CDR3 protein: CSAGRQGMNTEAFF
CDR3 DNA: TGCAGCGCTGGGCGCCAGGGTATGAACACTGAAGCTTTCTTT

V gene: TRBV6-1
D gene: TRBD1
clone size: few
CDR3 length: 13
J gene: TRBJ2-7
CDR3 protein: CASSEARQGHLYF
CDR3 DNA: TGTGCCAGCAGTGAAGCAAGACAGGGGCATCTCTACTTC

V gene: TRBV19
D gene: TRBD2
clone size: NA
CDR3 length: 15
J gene: TRBJ2-3
CDR3 protein: CASGTSGSVTDTQYF
CDR3 DNA: TGTGCCAGTGGAACTAGCGGGAGTGTCACTGATACGCAGTATTTT

V gene: TRBV21-1
D gene: NA
clone size: NA
CDR3 length: 19
J gene: TRBJ2-2
CDR3 protein: CASSKEAANSDSNTGELFF
CDR3 DNA: TGTGCCAGCAGCAAAGAAGCGGCTAATAGCGACTCGAACACCGGGGAGCTGTTTTTT

V gene: TRBV19
D gene: NA
clone size: NA
CDR3 length: 12
J gene: TRBJ2-7
CDR3 protein: CASSRDSYEQYF
CDR3 DNA: TGTGCCAGTAGTCGGGACTCTTACGAGCAGTACTTC

V gene: TRBV19
D gene: TRBD1
clone size: NA
CDR3 length: 15
J gene: TRBJ1-2
CDR3 protein: CASRTRTGGADGYTF
CDR3 DNA: TGTGCCAGTAGGACAAGGACAGGGGGCGCGGATGGCTACACCTTC

V gene: TRBV18
D gene: TRBD1
clone size: NA
CDR3 length: 17
J gene: TRBJ1-1
CDR3 protein: CASSPFLETGENTEAFF
CDR3 DNA: TGTGCCAGCTCACCTTTTTTAGAAACAGGGGAGAACACTGAAGCTTTCTTT

V gene: TRBV7-6
D gene: TRBD2
clone size: NA
CDR3 length: 17
J gene: TRBJ2-3
CDR3 protein: CASSLVGGRASTDTQYF
CDR3 DNA: TGTGCCAGCAGCTTAGTGGGCGGGAGGGCTAGCACAGATACGCAGTATTTT

V gene: TRBV2
D gene: NA
clone size: NA
CDR3 length: 16
J gene: TRBJ1-5
CDR3 protein: CASSGRGWGSNQPQHF
CDR3 DNA: TGTGCCAGCAGCGGGAGGGGCTGGGGGAGCAATCAGCCCCAGCATTTT

V gene: TRBV7-3
D gene: NA
clone size: NA
CDR3 length: 15
J gene: TRBJ2-1
CDR3 protein: CASSLKPRDRDEQFF
CDR3 DNA: TGTGCCAGCAGCTTAAAACCGCGGGATAGGGATGAGCAGTTCTTC

V gene: TRBV11-2
D gene: TRBD1
clone size: NA
CDR3 length: 15
J gene: TRBJ1-5
CDR3 protein: CASSLGQGPNQPQHF
CDR3 DNA: TGTGCCAGCAGCTTGGGACAGGGTCCGAATCAGCCCCAGCATTTT

V gene: TRBV20-1
D gene: NA
clone size: NA
CDR3 length: 11
J gene: TRBJ2-7
CDR3 protein: CSARATDEQYF
CDR3 DNA: TGCAGTGCCCGAGCTACCGACGAGCAGTACTTC

V gene: TRBV5-6
D gene: TRBD1
clone size: NA
CDR3 length: 14
J gene: TRBJ2-5
CDR3 protein: CASSLYDRGETQYF
CDR3 DNA: TGTGCCAGCAGCTTGTATGACAGGGGAGAGACCCAGTACTTC

V gene: TRBV2
D gene: TRBD1
clone size: once
CDR3 length: 14
J gene: TRBJ2-1
CDR3 protein: CASSVLQGVAEQFF
CDR3 DNA: TGTGCCAGCAGTGTCCTACAGGGGGTAGCTGAGCAGTTCTTC

V gene: TRBV28
D gene: TRBD2
clone size: NA
CDR3 length: 17
J gene: TRBJ2-3
CDR3 protein: CASSFGPGLAATDTQYF
CDR3 DNA: TGTGCCAGCAGTTTTGGGCCGGGACTAGCGGCCACAGATACGCAGTATTTT

V gene: TRBV20-1
D gene: NA
clone size: NA
CDR3 length: 14
J gene: TRBJ2-7
CDR3 protein: CSASFPQAASEQYF
CDR3 DNA: TGCAGTGCTAGTTTCCCCCAGGCAGCTTCCGAGCAGTACTTC

V gene: TRBV5-4
D gene: TRBD1
clone size: NA
CDR3 length: 16
J gene: TRBJ1-4
CDR3 protein: CASSLGPGQSNEKLFF
CDR3 DNA: TGTGCCAGCAGCTTGGGTCCGGGACAGTCTAATGAAAAACTGTTTTTT

V gene: TRBV29-1
D gene: TRBD1
clone size: NA
CDR3 length: 15
J gene: TRBJ1-2
CDR3 protein: CSVEVRDRLYGGYTF
CDR3 DNA: TGCAGCGTTGAAGTTCGGGACAGACTCTATGGAGGCTACACCTTC

V gene: TRBV28
D gene: NA
clone size: NA
CDR3 length: 16
J gene: TRBJ2-5
CDR3 protein: CASSLPYSTKRETQYF
CDR3 DNA: TGTGCCAGCAGTTTACCTTACTCGACCAAGCGGGAGACCCAGTACTTC

V gene: TRBV24-1
D gene: NA
clone size: NA
CDR3 length: 11
J gene: TRBJ2-7
CDR3 protein: CATSDLYEQYF
CDR3 DNA: TGTGCCACCAGTGACCTATACGAGCAGTACTTC

V gene: TRBV27
D gene: TRBD1
clone size: once
CDR3 length: 14
J gene: TRBJ1-1
CDR3 protein: CASSPSGTGFEAFF
CDR3 DNA: TGTGCCAGCAGCCCCTCGGGGACAGGGTTTGAAGCTTTCTTT

V gene: TRBV6-5
D gene: TRBD1
clone size: NA
CDR3 length: 14
J gene: TRBJ1-5
CDR3 protein: CASNSGQRNQPQHF
CDR3 DNA: TGTGCCAGCAATTCGGGACAGAGAAATCAGCCCCAGCATTTT

V gene: TRBV30
D gene: TRBD1
clone size: NA
CDR3 length: 13
J gene: TRBJ1-2
CDR3 protein: CAWSYRGHYGYTF
CDR3 DNA: TGTGCCTGGAGTTACAGGGGGCACTATGGCTACACCTTC

V gene: TRBV20-1
D gene: NA
clone size: NA
CDR3 length: 11
J gene: TRBJ2-7
CDR3 protein: CSASRSYEQYF
CDR3 DNA: TGCAGTGCTAGCCGGTCCTACGAGCAGTACTTC

V gene: TRBV28
D gene: TRBD1
clone size: NA
CDR3 length: 14
J gene: TRBJ2-7
CDR3 protein: CASSSEGQPYEQYF
CDR3 DNA: TGTGCCAGCAGCTCCGAGGGACAGCCCTACGAGCAGTACTTC

V gene: TRBV30
D gene: TRBD2
clone size: NA
CDR3 length: 14
J gene: TRBJ2-1
CDR3 protein: CAWSAGGSRNEQFF
CDR3 DNA: TGTGCCTGGAGTGCTGGCGGGAGTAGGAATGAGCAGTTCTTC

V gene: TRBV7-9
D gene: TRBD2
clone size: once
CDR3 length: 17
J gene: TRBJ2-1
CDR3 protein: CASSPITSGRPDNEQFF
CDR3 DNA: TGTGCCAGCAGCCCAATCACTAGCGGGAGACCGGACAATGAGCAGTTCTTC

V gene: TRBV12-5
D gene: NA
clone size: NA
CDR3 length: 15
J gene: TRBJ2-7
CDR3 protein: CASGPGPGGSYEQYF
CDR3 DNA: TGTGCTAGTGGTCCGGGCCCCGGGGGATCCTACGAGCAGTACTTC

V gene: TRBV12-3/TRBV12-4
D gene: NA
clone size: NA
CDR3 length: 13
J gene: TRBJ2-2
CDR3 protein: CASSFPEPGELFF
CDR3 DNA: TGTGCCAGCAGTTTCCCGGAGCCCGGGGAGCTGTTTTTT

V gene: TRBV7-9
D gene: NA
clone size: NA
CDR3 length: 19
J gene: TRBJ2-4
CDR3 protein: CASSLETGGDRPTLNIQYF
CDR3 DNA: TGTGCCAGCAGCTTAGAAACCGGGGGGGACAGACCAACGCTAAACATTCAGTACTTC

V gene: TRBV7-3
D gene: NA
clone size: NA
CDR3 length: 14
J gene: TRBJ2-6
CDR3 protein: CASAGWPGANVLTF
CDR3 DNA: TGTGCCAGCGCAGGGTGGCCTGGGGCCAACGTCCTGACTTTC

V gene: TRBV14
D gene: NA
clone size: NA
CDR3 length: 14
J gene: TRBJ2-7
CDR3 protein: CASSQEPGAYEQYF
CDR3 DNA: TGTGCCAGCAGCCAAGAGCCAGGGGCCTACGAGCAGTACTTC

V gene: TRBV7-9
D gene: TRBD2
clone size: NA
CDR3 length: 15
J gene: TRBJ2-7
CDR3 protein: CASNRAGGGTYEQYF
CDR3 DNA: TGTGCCAGCAACCGGGCGGGCGGGGGAACCTACGAGCAGTACTTC

V gene: TRBV18
D gene: TRBD2
clone size: NA
CDR3 length: 18
J gene: TRBJ2-5
CDR3 protein: CASSPLTTSGSFGETQYF
CDR3 DNA: TGTGCCAGCTCACCACTCACGACTAGCGGGAGCTTTGGGGAGACCCAGTACTTC

V gene: TRBV19
D gene: NA
clone size: NA
CDR3 length: 14
J gene: TRBJ1-5
CDR3 protein: CASSIDLKREPQHF
CDR3 DNA: TGTGCCAGTAGTATAGATCTAAAGAGGGAGCCCCAGCATTTT

V gene: TRBV12-3/TRBV12-4
D gene: TRBD1
clone size: NA
CDR3 length: 13
J gene: TRBJ1-1
CDR3 protein: CASRPTGGSEAFF
CDR3 DNA: TGTGCCAGCAGACCGACAGGGGGAAGTGAAGCTTTCTTT

V gene: TRBV29-1
D gene: TRBD2
clone size: NA
CDR3 length: 14
J gene: TRBJ2-3
CDR3 protein: CSVKLAASTDTQYF
CDR3 DNA: TGCAGCGTCAAACTAGCGGCTAGCACAGATACGCAGTATTTT

V gene: TRBV24-1
D gene: NA
clone size: few
CDR3 length: 13
J gene: TRBJ2-5
CDR3 protein: CATSDYGVETQYF
CDR3 DNA: TGTGCCACCAGTGATTACGGGGTGGAGACCCAGTACTTC

V gene: TRBV9
D gene: TRBD2
clone size: NA
CDR3 length: 16
J gene: TRBJ2-3
CDR3 protein: CASSLGLAETTDTQYF
CDR3 DNA: TGTGCCAGCAGCTTAGGACTAGCGGAGACCACAGATACGCAGTATTTT

V gene: TRBV25-1
D gene: NA
clone size: NA
CDR3 length: 15
J gene: TRBJ2-2
CDR3 protein: CASSEEAPDSGELFF
CDR3 DNA: TGTGCCAGCAGCGAGGAGGCTCCAGACTCCGGGGAGCTGTTTTTT

V gene: TRBV18
D gene: TRBD1
clone size: NA
CDR3 length: 20
J gene: TRBJ1-5
CDR3 protein: CASSPMRGGQGRYSNQPQHF
CDR3 DNA: TGTGCCAGCTCACCAATGCGGGGGGGACAGGGGAGATATAGCAATCAGCCCCAGCATTTT

V gene: TRBV12-3/TRBV12-4
D gene: NA
clone size: NA
CDR3 length: 13
J gene: TRBJ2-1
CDR3 protein: CASSLASWNEQFF
CDR3 DNA: TGTGCCAGCAGTTTGGCTAGCTGGAATGAGCAGTTCTTC

V gene: TRBV29-1
D gene: NA
clone size: NA
CDR3 length: 14
J gene: TRBJ2-7
CDR3 protein: CSVEEALGHYEQYF
CDR3 DNA: TGCAGCGTTGAAGAGGCCCTAGGCCACTACGAGCAGTACTTC

V gene: TRBV7-9
D gene: NA
clone size: NA
CDR3 length: 16
J gene: TRBJ1-4
CDR3 protein: CASSPGRAGFNEKLFF
CDR3 DNA: TGTGCCAGCAGCCCGGGTAGGGCAGGGTTTAATGAAAAACTGTTTTTT

V gene: TRBV3-1/TRBV3-2
D gene: TRBD2
clone size: NA
CDR3 length: 16
J gene: TRBJ2-3
CDR3 protein: CASSRGTSGRLDTQYF
CDR3 DNA: TGTGCCAGCAGCCGAGGAACTAGCGGGAGACTGGATACGCAGTATTTT

V gene: TRBV7-9
D gene: NA
clone size: NA
CDR3 length: 17
J gene: TRBJ2-2
CDR3 protein: CASSPSSAGTNTGELFF
CDR3 DNA: TGTGCCAGCAGCCCATCCTCAGCGGGCACAAACACCGGGGAGCTGTTTTTT

V gene: TRBV29-1
D gene: NA
clone size: NA
CDR3 length: 12
J gene: TRBJ2-7
CDR3 protein: CSVAGRGNEQYF
CDR3 DNA: TGCAGCGTTGCCGGCAGGGGAAACGAGCAGTACTTC

V gene: TRBV5-6
D gene: NA
clone size: NA
CDR3 length: 16
J gene: TRBJ2-2
CDR3 protein: CASSFFRVQNTGELFF
CDR3 DNA: TGTGCCAGCAGCTTTTTCAGGGTTCAAAACACCGGGGAGCTGTTTTTT

V gene: TRBV6-2/TRBV6-3
D gene: NA
clone size: once
CDR3 length: 14
J gene: TRBJ2-5
CDR3 protein: CASSYVPPRETQYF
CDR3 DNA: TGTGCCAGCAGTTACGTGCCTCCTCGGGAGACCCAGTACTTC

V gene: TRBV9
D gene: NA
clone size: NA
CDR3 length: 14
J gene: TRBJ1-5
CDR3 protein: CASSVEAGHQPQHF
CDR3 DNA: TGTGCCAGCAGCGTAGAGGCAGGGCACCAGCCCCAGCATTTT

V gene: TRBV7-6
D gene: TRBD1
clone size: NA
CDR3 length: 17
J gene: TRBJ1-4
CDR3 protein: CASSRQWGQGGNEKLFF
CDR3 DNA: TGTGCCAGCAGCCGCCAATGGGGACAGGGTGGGAATGAAAAACTGTTTTTT

V gene: TRBV6-6
D gene: NA
clone size: NA
CDR3 length: 14
J gene: TRBJ1-2
CDR3 protein: CASSYAGEGYGYTF
CDR3 DNA: TGTGCCAGCAGTTACGCGGGGGAGGGTTATGGCTACACCTTC

V gene: TRBV18
D gene: NA
clone size: NA
CDR3 length: 19
J gene: TRBJ1-1
CDR3 protein: CASSPKATGYKRMNTEAFF
CDR3 DNA: TGTGCCAGCTCACCAAAAGCAACAGGGTACAAACGCATGAACACTGAAGCTTTCTTT

V gene: TRBV9
D gene: TRBD2
clone size: NA
CDR3 length: 16
J gene: TRBJ2-1
CDR3 protein: CASGQPGAGGPNEQFF
CDR3 DNA: TGTGCCAGCGGCCAGCCGGGAGCGGGAGGGCCGAATGAGCAGTTCTTC

V gene: TRBV30
D gene: TRBD2
clone size: NA
CDR3 length: 16
J gene: TRBJ2-7
CDR3 protein: CAWSVGASGVLYEQYF
CDR3 DNA: TGTGCCTGGAGTGTAGGGGCTAGCGGGGTACTCTACGAGCAGTACTTC